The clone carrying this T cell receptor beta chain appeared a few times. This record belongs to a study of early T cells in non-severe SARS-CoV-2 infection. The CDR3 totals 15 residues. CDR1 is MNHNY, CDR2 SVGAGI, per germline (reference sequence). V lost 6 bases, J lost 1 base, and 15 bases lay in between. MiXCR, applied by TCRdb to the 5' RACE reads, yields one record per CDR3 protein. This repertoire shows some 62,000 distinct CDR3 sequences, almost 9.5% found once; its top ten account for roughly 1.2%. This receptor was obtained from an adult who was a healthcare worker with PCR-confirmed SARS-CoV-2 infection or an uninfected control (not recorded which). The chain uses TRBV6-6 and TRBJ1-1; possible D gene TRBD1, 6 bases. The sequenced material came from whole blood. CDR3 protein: CASRDKGHKNTEAFF. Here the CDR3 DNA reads TGTGCCAGCAGAGATAAGGGACACAAGAACACTGAAGCTTTCTTT.